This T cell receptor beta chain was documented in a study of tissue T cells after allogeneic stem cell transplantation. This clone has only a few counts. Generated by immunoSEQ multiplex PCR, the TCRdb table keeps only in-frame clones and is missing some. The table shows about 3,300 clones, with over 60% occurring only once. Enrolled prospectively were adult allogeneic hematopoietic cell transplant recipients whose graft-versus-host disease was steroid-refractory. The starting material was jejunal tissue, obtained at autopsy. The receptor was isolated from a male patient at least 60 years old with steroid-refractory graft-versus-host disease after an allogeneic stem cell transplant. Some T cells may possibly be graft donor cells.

The CDR3 is CASSPRLAGGGNEQFF. DNA of the CDR3: TGTGCCAGCAGCCCCCGACTAGCGGGGGGTGGAAATGAGCAGTTCTTC. The rearrangement uses TRBV11-2 and TRBJ2-1; 13 bases map to TRBD2. The CDR3 has 16 amino acids. CDR1 and CDR2 (germline): SGHAT, FQNNGV. V gave up 5 bases and J gave up 7 bases; unmatched junction bases: 8.